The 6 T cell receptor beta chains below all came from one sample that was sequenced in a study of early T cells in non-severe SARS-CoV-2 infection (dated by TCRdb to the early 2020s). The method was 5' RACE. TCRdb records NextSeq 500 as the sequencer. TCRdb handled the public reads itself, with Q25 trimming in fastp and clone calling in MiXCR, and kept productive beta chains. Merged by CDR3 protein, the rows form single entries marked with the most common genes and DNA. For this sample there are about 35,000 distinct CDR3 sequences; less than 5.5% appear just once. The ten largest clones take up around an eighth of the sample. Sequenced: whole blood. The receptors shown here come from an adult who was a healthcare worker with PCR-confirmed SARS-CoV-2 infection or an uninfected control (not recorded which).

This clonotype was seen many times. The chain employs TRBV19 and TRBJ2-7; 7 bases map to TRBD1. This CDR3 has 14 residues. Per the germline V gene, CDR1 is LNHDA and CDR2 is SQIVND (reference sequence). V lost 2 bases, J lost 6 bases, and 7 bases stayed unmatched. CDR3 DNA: TGTGCCAGTAGTATAACAGGGGCATACGGCGAGCAGTACTTC. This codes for CASSITGAYGEQYF.

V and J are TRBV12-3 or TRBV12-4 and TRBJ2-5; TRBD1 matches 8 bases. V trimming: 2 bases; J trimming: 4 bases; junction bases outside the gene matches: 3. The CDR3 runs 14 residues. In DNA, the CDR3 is TGTGCCAGCAGTTTATCGCAGGGGGCAGAGACCCAGTACTTC. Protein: CASSLSQGAETQYF.

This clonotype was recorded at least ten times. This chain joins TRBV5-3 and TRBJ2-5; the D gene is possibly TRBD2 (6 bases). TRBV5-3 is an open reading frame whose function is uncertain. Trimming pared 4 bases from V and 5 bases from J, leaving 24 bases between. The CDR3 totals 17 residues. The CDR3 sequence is CARSPTSVEGGCETQYF. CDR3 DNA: TGTGCCAGAAGCCCTACTAGTGTAGAGGGAGGATGTGAGACCCAGTACTTC.

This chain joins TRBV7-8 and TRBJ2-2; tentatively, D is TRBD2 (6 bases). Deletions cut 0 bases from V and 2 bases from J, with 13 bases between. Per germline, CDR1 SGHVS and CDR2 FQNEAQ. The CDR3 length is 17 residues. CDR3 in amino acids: CASSLAVRGINTGELFF. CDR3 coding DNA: TGTGCCAGCAGCTTAGCGGTCCGGGGGATTAACACCGGGGAGCTGTTTTTT.

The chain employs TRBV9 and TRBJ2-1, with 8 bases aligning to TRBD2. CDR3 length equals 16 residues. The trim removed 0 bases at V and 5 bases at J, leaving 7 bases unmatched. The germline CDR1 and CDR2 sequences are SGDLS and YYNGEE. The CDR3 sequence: CASSVAIGTSNNEQFF. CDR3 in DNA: TGTGCCAGCAGCGTAGCTATTGGGACTAGTAACAATGAGCAGTTCTTC.

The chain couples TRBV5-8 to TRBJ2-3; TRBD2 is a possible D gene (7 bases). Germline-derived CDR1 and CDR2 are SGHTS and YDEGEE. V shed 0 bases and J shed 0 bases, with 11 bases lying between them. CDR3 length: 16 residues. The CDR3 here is CASSLGAGASTDTQYF. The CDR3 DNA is TGTGCCAGCAGCTTGGGGGCGGGGGCGAGCACAGATACGCAGTATTTT.